There are a few counts of the clone carrying this T cell receptor (beta chain). The data originate from a study of low-dose radiotherapy and immunotherapy resistance in tumors. Priming of first-strand cDNA relied on TRAV- and TRBV-specific primers (covering alpha and beta chains). For amplifying TCRs, the PCR ran for around 20 cycles with Phusion, which was used together with a constant-region primer and the adapter on the V primers. TCRdb recomputed calls from the reads with MiXCR, one row per CDR3 protein. The sample records more than 85,000 distinct CDR3 sequences, 9% to 9.5% being singletons. Germline values: CDR1 ENHRY, CDR2 SYGVKD. V shed 5 bases, J shed 4 bases, and the junction held 3 bases outside the gene matches. The CDR3 has 14 residues. Regarding time point: before trial treatment.

The sequenced sample was PBMCs, obtained before treatment. This rearrangement joins TRBV10-3 to TRBJ2-3; TRBD2 matches at 10 bases. The origin of this receptor is a male donor with prostate cancer. This chain's CDR3 is CAISPAGGADTQYF. CDR3 bases: TGTGCCATCAGTCCAGCGGGAGGGGCAGATACGCAGTATTTT.